Presented here are 14 T cell receptor beta chains from one specimen sequenced in a study of shared clonotypes between healthy human individuals. Clones were read by immunoSEQ multiplex PCR, and TCRdb kept only the in-frame ones, dropping some. The sample lists 2 million to 3 million clones, 80% to 95% occurring once. Material: naive CD4+ T cells from PBMCs. As for subset: CD45RA+ positively selected. The receptors originated from a man younger than 30 in good health. Some clones in this sample may be carry-over from other donors' samples.

Here the CDR3 DNA reads TGTGCCAGCAGCCGAGCTAGCGGGGGAGGGTATGAGCAGTTCTTC. This codes for CASSRASGGGYEQFF. The chain is built from TRBV7-9 and TRBJ2-1, with 10 bases that match TRBD2. CDR1 SEHNR and CDR2 FQNEAQ come from the germline V gene (reference sequence). The CDR3 has 15 residues. V gave up 5 bases and J gave up 8 bases; unmatched junction bases: 9.

This chain connects TRBV11-2 to TRBJ2-3; D remains unclear. CDR1 and CDR2 (germline): SGHAT, FQNNGV. V dropped 1 base and J dropped 6 bases, with 11 bases sitting between them. This CDR3 region has 14 residues. The CDR3 nucleotides read TGTGCCAGCAGCTTAGGTAGGGCCTGGGATACGCAGTATTTT. As protein: CASSLGRAWDTQYF.

The V call is TRBV9, the J call TRBJ2-7; TRBD1 is a possible D gene (6 bases). CDR3 length: 15 amino acids. Trimming left V 3 bases short and J 5 bases short, with 18 bases between. Germline loops: CDR1 SGDLS, CDR2 YYNGEE. The CDR3 spells CASSALGERTDEQYF. CDR3 nucleotide sequence: TGTGCCAGCAGCGCCCTAGGGGAACGGACAGACGAGCAGTACTTC.

The V call is TRBV4-1, the J call TRBJ1-3; 10 bases map to TRBD1. The V gene end was trimmed by 0 bases and the J gene end by 0 bases; junction bases not matched to a gene: 5. Germline loops: CDR1 MGHRA, CDR2 YSYEKL. CDR3 length: 18 amino acids. The CDR3 coding sequence is TGCGCCAGCAGCCAAGAGGGACAGGGGTATGCCTCTGGAAACACCATATATTTT. Its translation: CASSQEGQGYASGNTIYF.

The genes are TRBV4-2 and TRBJ1-4; the match to TRBD1 covers 10 bases. J gave up 8 bases and V 3 bases, and 6 bases lay outside the gene matches. Germline V gene sequence: CDR1 LGHNA, CDR2 YNFKEQ. There are 15 residues in the CDR3. CDR3 nucleotides: TGTGCCAGCAGCCACGGACAGGGGGGAGGCGAAAAACTGTTTTTT. Protein product: CASSHGQGGGEKLFF.

The V call is TRBV18, the J call TRBJ1-1, with 7 nucleotides matching TRBD1. V trimming: 3 bases; J trimming: 6 bases; junction bases outside the gene matches: 7. Germline CDR1 KGHSH, CDR2 LQKENI. This CDR3 spans 14 amino acids. The CDR3 sequence: CASSPLTGRSEAFF. The CDR3 DNA reads as TGTGCCAGCTCACCTCTGACAGGGAGGTCTGAAGCTTTCTTT.

As DNA, the CDR3 is TGTGCCAGCAGCACACGACAGTACACCGGGGAGCTGTTTTTT. Translation: CASSTRQYTGELFF. The chain joins TRBV7-2 to TRBJ2-2, with D perhaps matching TRBD1 (5 bases). The germline V gene encodes CDR1 SGHTA and CDR2 FQGNSA. V lost 5 bases to trimming and J lost 3 bases, with 10 bases between them. The CDR3 totals 14 residues.

This chain connects TRBV4-1 to TRBJ2-1; TRBD1 agrees at 10 bases. The V and J ends lost 4 bases and 4 bases, in that order; junction bases with no gene match: 19. From germline, CDR1 is MGHRA and CDR2 YSYEKL. The CDR3 is 20 residues long. CDR3 loop: CASSPKVGTGVSRLYNEQFF. CDR3 coding DNA: TGCGCCAGCAGCCCCAAGGTCGGGACAGGGGTATCTAGGTTGTACAATGAGCAGTTCTTC.

V gene TRBV19 combines with J gene TRBJ2-2; D is undetermined. V gave up 2 bases and J gave up 5 bases, with 3 bases separating them. Per the germline V gene, CDR1 is LNHDA and CDR2 is SQIVND (reference sequence). The CDR3 sequence is 12 residues long. The CDR3 region has the DNA TGTGCCAGTAGTATAAAGACCGGGGAGCTGTTTTTT. This encodes CASSIKTGELFF.

The chain combines TRBV28 with TRBJ2-3, with 8 bases that match TRBD1. Germline assignment: CDR1 MDHEN and CDR2 SYDVKM. This CDR3 is 13 amino acids long. The V gene end was trimmed by 6 bases and the J gene end by 5 bases; junction bases not matched to a gene: 4. DNA for the CDR3: TGTGCCAGCAGCCAGGGGGCTGTAGATACGCAGTATTTT. Amino acid sequence: CASSQGAVDTQYF.

This sequence joins TRBV6-6 and TRBJ1-1; D unresolved. Germline assignment: CDR1 MNHNY and CDR2 SVGAGI (reference sequence). The CDR3 loop spans 16 amino acids. V was clipped by 7 bases and J by 5 bases, with 23 bases between them. CDR3 in amino acids: CASTHGFGDGRTEAFF. In DNA form, the CDR3 reads TGTGCCAGCACTCATGGGTTTGGGGATGGGAGGACTGAAGCTTTCTTT.

About this clone: Other DNA sequences from this sample encode an identical CDR3 as well. CDR3 amino acids: CASSPKRETGELFF. The DNA of the CDR3 is TGTGCCAGCAGTCCAAAGCGGGAGACTGGGGAGCTGTTTTTT. The chain employs TRBV7-3 and TRBJ2-2, with 8 bases identical to TRBD2. Germline loops: CDR1 SGHTA, CDR2 FQGTGA. V trimming: 6 bases; J trimming: 8 bases; junction bases outside the gene matches: 8. There are 14 residues in the CDR3.

The chain recombines TRBV25-1 with TRBJ2-2; TRBD1 aligns across 7 bases. The CDR3 sequence is 15 residues long. The ends lost 4 bases at V and 6 bases at J; junction bases unmatched: 8. Germline values: CDR1 MGHDK, CDR2 SYGVNS. The CDR3 here is CASSGTGLGAGELFF. CDR3 DNA: TGTGCCAGCAGTGGGACAGGTCTTGGGGCCGGGGAGCTGTTTTTT.

The CDR3 region is CASSGGTGSDPQHF. DNA for the CDR3: TGTGCCAGTAGTGGGGGGACAGGGTCCGATCCCCAGCATTTT. The chain uses TRBV19 and TRBJ1-5; the match to TRBD1 covers 9 bases. J was trimmed by 10 bases and V by 5 bases; bases with no gene match: 9. Germline V CDR1 and CDR2: LNHDA, SQIVND (reference sequence). The CDR3 runs to 14 residues.